This passage covers 19 T cell receptor beta chains from one sample sequenced in a study of vaccination and CD4 T cells after COVID-19. Cultured CD4+ T cell DNA underwent sequencing with the Oncomine TCR Beta short-read assay. In TCRdb, the PCR reads were re-called with MiXCR into one record per CDR3 protein. The sample records about 10,000 distinct CDR3 sequences, 25% to 40% being singletons. These TCRs are of unknown antigen specificity. Treatment here: roughly nine-day PBMC culture with coronavirus spike peptide pools or control peptides (ViraFEST assay). The unexposed donor gave CD4+ T cells before the COVID-19 pandemic (2011-2018). Sequenced: CD4+ T cells from blood, cultured in vitro. The receptors stem from a human donor in good health.

This clonotype has only a few counts. The chain is built from TRBV7-9 and TRBJ1-5, with D perhaps matching TRBD1 (6 bases). The CDR3 runs to 13 residues. CDR1 SEHNR and CDR2 FQNEAQ come from the germline V gene (reference sequence). With 5 bases removed from V and 5 bases from J, the gap between germline ends came to 10 bases. The CDR3 loop reads CASSRNRDQPQHF. CDR3 DNA sequence: TGTGCCAGCAGCCGGAACAGGGATCAGCCCCAGCATTTT.

This rearrangement joins TRBV27 to TRBJ1-5; 8 positions agree with TRBD1. With 5 bases clipped from V and 0 bases from J, the junction kept 9 bases outside the gene matches. This CDR3 region has 17 residues. Germline V gives CDR1 MNHEY, CDR2 SMNVEV (reference sequence). The CDR3 DNA sequence: TGTGCCAGCAGTCGTTCACAGGGGGACTATAGCAATCAGCCCCAGCATTTT. It yields the protein CASSRSQGDYSNQPQHF.

This clonotype was seen a few times. The chain carries TRBV19 and TRBJ1-1; D call uncertain. Deletions cut 8 bases from V and 5 bases from J, with 18 bases between. This CDR3 spans 14 amino acids. The germline V gene encodes CDR1 LNHDA and CDR2 SQIVND (reference sequence). In DNA form, the CDR3 reads TGTGCCAGTGGCGGCACAGAGGTATATACTGAAGCTTTCTTT. Protein: CASGGTEVYTEAFF.

This clonotype was seen only a few times. V usage is TRBV6-1 and J usage is TRBJ1-1; TRBD1 matches 10 bases. CDR3 size: 15 residues. Germline assignment: CDR1 MNHNS and CDR2 SASEGT. With 7 bases clipped from V and 3 bases from J, the junction kept 8 bases outside the gene matches. The CDR3 DNA is TGTGCCAGCACTCCCGACAGGGGGCTTTACACTGAAGCTTTCTTT. It specifies CASTPDRGLYTEAFF.

This clonotype came up a few times. The chain has TRBV6-1 and TRBJ2-7; weak D call: TRBD2 (5 bases). The germline V gene has CDR1 MNHNS and CDR2 SASEGT. The V end lost 9 bases, the J end lost 3 bases, and 15 bases lay between the germline ends. The CDR3 sequence is 13 residues long. CDR3 nucleotide sequence: TGTGCCAGTACCGGGGTTAACAGCTACGAGCAGTACTTC. Residues: CASTGVNSYEQYF.

The gene calls are TRBV7-6 and TRBJ2-1; D perhaps matches TRBD1 (5 bases). V lost 1 base to trimming and J lost 12 bases, with 16 bases between them. This CDR3 region has 14 residues. The V gene's germline CDR1 is SGHVS and CDR2 FNYEAQ. CDR3 loop: CASSLEEGVRRQFF. The DNA for the CDR3 is TGTGCCAGCAGCTTAGAAGAAGGGGTGAGAAGGCAGTTCTTC.

This clonotype has just a few counts. The chain recombines TRBV6-5 with TRBJ1-5, with a tentative D call TRBD1 (6 bases). Germline lookup yields CDR1 MNHEY and CDR2 SVGAGI. V lost 1 base to trimming and J lost 3 bases, with 10 bases between them. This CDR3 region has 15 residues. CDR3 in DNA: TGTGCCAGCAGTTACTTACAGGGCTTCAATCAGCCCCAGCATTTT. Amino acids: CASSYLQGFNQPQHF.

V usage is TRBV15 and J usage is TRBJ2-3, with 8 bases aligning to TRBD1. Germline V gene data show CDR1 as LNHNV and CDR2 as YYDKDF (reference sequence). V was clipped by 0 bases and J by 5 bases; unmatched bases: 7. The CDR3 has 16 amino acids. The CDR3 sequence is CATSRERQGKRDTQYF. CDR3 DNA sequence: TGTGCCACCAGCAGAGAAAGACAGGGGAAAAGAGATACGCAGTATTTT.

This chain joins TRBV6-1 and TRBJ1-1; no reliable D call. The germline V and J ends were trimmed by 4 bases and 6 bases, with 12 bases remaining between them. The germline CDR1 and CDR2 sequences are MNHNS and SASEGT. The CDR3 sequence is 13 residues long. CDR3 loop: CASSAQRRPEAFF. The CDR3, as DNA: TGTGCCAGCAGTGCCCAGAGGCGTCCTGAAGCTTTCTTT.

This chain links TRBV6-2 or TRBV6-3 with TRBJ2-7, with D hard to call. Deletions cut 0 bases from V and 4 bases from J, with 10 bases between. This CDR3 contains 14 residues. Germline assignment: CDR1 MNHEY and CDR2 SVGEGT. DNA for the CDR3: TGTGCCAGCAGTTACTCGAGACACCTTTACGAGCAGTACTTC. Translating gives CASSYSRHLYEQYF.

The chain joins TRBV30 to TRBJ2-5; tentatively, D is TRBD2 (7 bases). The CDR3 has 16 amino acids. CDR1 GTSNPN and CDR2 SVGIG come from the germline V gene (reference sequence). V was cut by 4 bases and J by 6 bases, with 24 bases left in between. CDR3 region: CAWTAAGASGWKTQYF. The CDR3 DNA follows: TGTGCCTGGACGGCGGCGGGGGCCTCTGGGTGGAAGACCCAGTACTTC.

The chain is built from TRBV6-1 and TRBJ2-6, with D uncertain. There are 15 residues in the CDR3. Looked up from germline, CDR1 is MNHNS and CDR2 is SASEGT. V was trimmed by 6 bases and J by 0 bases, leaving 9 bases between them. This CDR3 reads CASSFRDSGANVLTF. CDR3 sequence (DNA): TGTGCCAGCAGCTTTAGGGACTCTGGGGCCAACGTCCTGACTTTC.

This clonotype was detected a few times. The CDR3 here is CASRSQGGTDTQYF. The DNA of the CDR3 is TGTGCCAGCAGGTCCCAGGGTGGCACAGATACGCAGTATTTT. The V gene is TRBV6-2 or TRBV6-3, the J gene TRBJ2-3; D possibly corresponds to TRBD1 (5 bases). CDR3 length equals 14 residues. Germline V gives CDR1 MNHEY, CDR2 SVGEGT. The V gene lost 6 bases and the J gene lost 1 base, with 11 bases spanning the gap.

This sequence joins TRBV18 and TRBJ2-5; D could derive from TRBD1 or TRBD2 (6 bases each). Trimming shortened V by 6 bases and J by 5 bases, and 10 bases separated the two germline ends. CDR1 is KGHSH and CDR2 is LQKENI in the germline V gene. CDR3 length equals 12 residues. The CDR3: CASSGGLETQYF. As DNA, the CDR3 is TGTGCCAGCTCGGGGGGCTTGGAGACCCAGTACTTC.

The rearrangement uses TRBV6-1 and TRBJ2-1, with D possibly being TRBD1 (5 bases). Trimming pared 3 bases from V and 5 bases from J, leaving 8 bases between. The CDR3 is 13 amino acids. CDR1 is MNHNS and CDR2 is SASEGT in the germline V gene. CDR3 in DNA: TGTGCCAGCAGTGATTTAGGGGACAATGAGCAGTTCTTC. This gives the protein CASSDLGDNEQFF.

The rearrangement links TRBV2 to TRBJ1-6, with D tentatively TRBD1 (6 bases). In germline, CDR1 is SNHLY, CDR2 FYNNEI. V was trimmed by 9 bases and J by 8 bases, leaving 11 bases between them. CDR3 length equals 12 residues. CDR3 residues: CARTDRHSPLHF. The CDR3 bases are TGTGCCAGGACAGACAGGCATTCACCCCTCCACTTT. Complete variable domain (other parts from reference TRBV2 and TRBJ1-6): EPEVTQTPSHQVTQMGQEVILRCVPISNHLYFYWYRQILGQKVEFLVSFYNNEISEKSEIFDDQFSVERPDGSNFTLKIRSTKLEDSAMYFCARTDRHSPLHFGNGTRLTVT.

This clonotype showed up just a few times. J is TRBJ2-7 and V is TRBV20-1, with TRBD2 matching 8 bases. The germline V gene encodes CDR1 DFQATT and CDR2 SNEGSKA (reference sequence). V lost 6 bases, J lost 0 bases, and 10 bases stayed unmatched. This CDR3 is built from 15 residues. The CDR3 nucleotides are TGCAGTGCCACGCCCGGGGGGGGCGCCTCCTACGAGCAGTACTTC. Encoded protein: CSATPGGGASYEQYF.

In this sample, this clonotype turned up a few times. CDR3 amino acids: CASSKATGTQETQYF. The CDR3 DNA is TGTGCCAGCAGTAAAGCGACAGGGACCCAAGAGACCCAGTACTTC. The rearrangement joins TRBV12-3 or TRBV12-4 to TRBJ2-5, with 7 bases identical to TRBD1. Trimming removed 5 bases from V and 1 base from J; junction bases left unmatched: 7. CDR3 length equals 15 residues.

This clonotype has a handful of counts. This chain uses TRBV20-1 with TRBJ1-1; tentatively, D is TRBD1 (5 bases). Germline lookup yields CDR1 DFQATT and CDR2 SNEGSKA (reference sequence). The CDR3 covers 14 residues. The ends were cut back, 3 bases at V and 0 bases at J, with 11 bases in the middle. CDR3 loop: CSASDPGLNTEAFF. The CDR3 DNA reads as TGCAGTGCTAGTGATCCAGGGTTGAACACTGAAGCTTTCTTT.